The present entry profiles one T cell receptor (beta chain) with its context. The length of the CDR3 is 17 residues. Germline loops: CDR1 KGHSH, CDR2 LQKENI. V was shortened by 1 base and J by 2 bases, with 15 bases between the two germline ends. The source of the sample is a study of blood T cell repertoires in COVID-19. Repertoires were generated with immunoSEQ multiplex PCR, while TCRdb's copy carries only in-frame clones and drops some. The sample lists about 350,000 clones, approximately 90% occurring once. The V call is TRBV18, the J call TRBJ1-5; D might be TRBD1 (5 bases). This sequence originates from an older woman with COVID-19, enrolled during active disease. Material for sequencing was peripheral blood. The CDR3 DNA follows: TGTGCCAGCTCACCACAGCAGGGTGGTTCGGGCAATCAGCCCCAGCATTTT. As protein: CASSPQQGGSGNQPQHF. The full variable domain, completed using reference TRBV18 and TRBJ1-5, is NAGVMQNPRHLVRRRGQEARLRCSPMKGHSHVYWYRQLPEEGLKFMVYLQKENIIDESGMPKERFSAEFPKEGPSILRIQQVVRGDSAAYFCASSPQQGGSGNQPQHFGDGTRLSIL.